The 30 T cell receptor beta chains below were found in one sample sequenced in a study of beta chain features in type 1 diabetes. Since all of the isolated RNA was reverse transcribed, expressed TCRB transcripts were what got sequenced. Sequencing was performed with immunoSEQ multiplex PCR; in TCRdb, only in-frame clones are kept and a portion is missing. Of some 120,000 clones listed, 17% are singletons. For these TCRs, the target antigens are not known. Study results and limitations: In every one of the four CD4+ subsets, TCRB CDR3s were moderately but significantly shorter in Type 1 diabetes patients.

The sample consisted of central memory CD4+ T cells from blood. The source is a man in his late teens or twenties with type 1 diabetes.

The table lists this clone with a few counts. The chain carries TRBV7-9 and TRBJ2-3; tentatively, D is TRBD2 (6 bases). Per the germline V gene, CDR1 is SEHNR and CDR2 is FQNEAQ (reference sequence). The V gene lost 5 bases and the J gene lost 4 bases, with 13 bases spanning the gap. The CDR3 is 14 residues long. This chain's CDR3 is CASSLGRLADTQYF. The CDR3 coding sequence is TGTGCCAGCAGCCTGGGAAGACTAGCAGATACGCAGTATTTT. The entire variable domain, with the rest obtained from reference TRBV7-9 and TRBJ2-3, is as follows: DTGVSQNPRHKITKRGQNVTFRCDPISEHNRLYWYRQTLGQGPEFLTYFQNEAQLEKSRLLSDRFSAERPKGSFSTLEIQRTEQGDSAMYLCASSLGRLADTQYFGPGTRLTVL.

Turning to this clone: It is likely a read error: a sequence one base away is far more abundant. The sample has other DNA sequences that encode this CDR3 too. The rearrangement links TRBV29-1 to TRBJ1-2; no definite D call. Germline values: CDR1 SQVTM, CDR2 ANQGSEA. The CDR3 sequence is 13 residues long. V was cut by 3 bases and J by 5 bases, with 13 bases left in between. The CDR3 DNA reads TGCAGCGTTGAGGATCACAGACTTTATGGCTACACCTTC. This translates into CSVEDHRLYGYTF.

This clone was detected ten times or more. V usage is TRBV20-1 and J usage is TRBJ2-7; unclear D gene. This CDR3 spans 11 amino acids. The germline V and J ends were trimmed by 4 bases and 4 bases, with 8 bases remaining between them. Germline lookup yields CDR1 DFQATT and CDR2 SNEGSKA (reference sequence). The CDR3 nucleotides read TGCAGTGCTAACGAGGAGTACGAGCAGTACTTC. This translates into CSANEEYEQYF.

The chain is built from TRBV30 and TRBJ1-1; D may be TRBD1 (6 bases). Per germline, CDR1 GTSNPN and CDR2 SVGIG (reference sequence). Trimming left V 4 bases short and J 1 base short, with 13 bases between. The CDR3 loop spans 14 amino acids. The CDR3 bases are TGTGCCTGGACCGCGGGACACCCGAACACTGAAGCTTTCTTT. This sequence encodes CAWTAGHPNTEAFF.

This clone occurred a few times. The V and J genes are TRBV20-1 and TRBJ2-5; D gene unclear. The CDR3 covers 11 residues. Between the trimmed V and J ends, which lost 0 bases and 5 bases, there was a span of 4 bases. Per the germline V gene, CDR1 is DFQATT and CDR2 is SNEGSKA (reference sequence). CDR3 coding DNA: TGCAGTGCTAGAGAACTGGAGACCCAGTACTTC. Protein product: CSARELETQYF.

This clone was detected only a few times. The chain employs TRBV7-6 and TRBJ2-7, with 9 nucleotides matching TRBD2. V lost 2 bases and J lost 2; bases outside the gene matches: 13. The CDR3 has 18 residues. Germline V gene sequence: CDR1 SGHVS, CDR2 FNYEAQ. CDR3 bases: TGTGCCAGCAGCTTACAGGTAGCGGGAGCGGGTAGTACCTACGAGCAGTACTTC. Residues: CASSLQVAGAGSTYEQYF.

This chain joins TRBV28 and TRBJ2-3; no firm D call. The CDR3 totals 11 residues. Between the trimmed V and J ends, which lost 8 bases and 4 bases, there was a span of 7 bases. The germline CDR1 and CDR2 sequences are MDHEN and SYDVKM. CDR3 sequence: CASQTSDTQYF. DNA of the CDR3: TGTGCCAGCCAAACGTCAGATACGCAGTATTTT. The entire variable domain, with the rest obtained from reference TRBV28 and TRBJ2-3, is as follows: DVKVTQSSRYLVKRTGEKVFLECVQDMDHENMFWYRQDPGLGLRLIYFSYDVKMKEKGDIPEGYSVSREKKERFSLILESASTNQTSMYLCASQTSDTQYFGPGTRLTVL.

This chain links TRBV29-1 with TRBJ2-5; possibly TRBD2 for D (6 bases). CDR1 SQVTM and CDR2 ANQGSEA come from the germline V gene. The germline V and J ends were trimmed by 7 bases and 4 bases, with 16 bases remaining between them. This CDR3 has 13 residues. The CDR3 DNA is TGCAGCGGTGAGGCGGGGTGGCGAGAGACCCAGTACTTC. Protein product: CSGEAGWRETQYF. The whole variable domain, filled in from reference TRBV29-1 and TRBJ2-5, reads SAVISQKPSRDICQRGTSLTIQCQVDSQVTMMFWYRQQPGQSLTLIATANQGSEATYESGFVIDKFPISRPNLTFSTLTVSNMSPEDSSIYLCSGEAGWRETQYFGPGTRLLVL.

This clone was seen a few times. V usage is TRBV10-2 and J usage is TRBJ2-3; D is possibly TRBD2 (5 bases). There are 14 residues in the CDR3. CDR1 WSHSY and CDR2 SAAADI come from the germline V gene. The CDR3 region is CATGRGKRTDTQYF. In DNA form, the CDR3 reads TGCGCTACTGGCAGAGGGAAACGCACAGATACGCAGTATTTT.

The CDR3 loop reads CASSPGSSRTVDEQFF. The CDR3 coding sequence is TGTGCCAGCAGCCCCGGGTCTAGTCGGACGGTCGATGAGCAGTTCTTC. This chain links TRBV7-2 with TRBJ2-1; D gene unclear. This CDR3 spans 16 amino acids. V gave up 5 bases and J gave up 8 bases, with 22 bases separating them. From germline, CDR1 is SGHTA and CDR2 FQGNSA.

This chain links TRBV5-1 with TRBJ2-7; the match to TRBD1 covers 9 bases. The CDR3 is made up of 15 amino acids. Trimming cost V 3 bases and J 6 bases; bases outside gene matches: 10. The germline CDR1 and CDR2 sequences are SGHRS and YFSETQ. CDR3 nucleotides: TGCGCCAGCAGCTCTTCCGGGACAGGGCGAGGCGAGCAGTACTTC. Translating it yields CASSSSGTGRGEQYF. Full variable domain (remainder filled in from reference TRBV5-1 and TRBJ2-7): KAGVTQTPRYLIKTRGQQVTLSCSPISGHRSVSWYQQTPGQGLQFLFEYFSETQRNKGNFPGRFSGRQFSNSRSEMNVSTLELGDSALYLCASSSSGTGRGEQYFGPGTRLTVT.

This clone was observed a handful of times. The J gene is TRBJ1-4, the V gene TRBV29-1, with D maybe TRBD1 (6 bases). This CDR3 region has 13 residues. The V gene lost 1 base and the J gene lost 8 bases, with 11 bases spanning the gap. Looked up from germline, CDR1 is SQVTM and CDR2 is ANQGSEA. In nucleotides, the CDR3 is TGCAGCGTTGAAGGAGGGGGAGGAGAAAAACTGTTTTTT. Translated, it gives CSVEGGGGEKLFF.

This clone was recorded a few times. The rearrangement joins TRBV4-3 to TRBJ1-1; a possible D gene is TRBD1 (5 bases). Germline loops: CDR1 LGHNA, CDR2 YSLEER. The V and J ends lost 4 bases and 0 bases respectively, with 9 bases between them. There are 14 residues in the CDR3. The CDR3 is CASSRGGLNTEAFF. The CDR3 DNA sequence: TGCGCCAGCAGCCGCGGGGGACTGAACACTGAAGCTTTCTTT.

The rearrangement uses TRBV18 and TRBJ2-4, with D unresolved. The CDR3 is 12 amino acids. Germline CDR1 and CDR2: KGHSH and LQKENI. Trimming removed 4 bases at V and 9 bases at J, with 10 bases between. CDR3 nucleotide sequence: TGTGCCAGCTCACTGGAACCCGGCATTCAGTACTTC. It translates to CASSLEPGIQYF.

J is TRBJ1-2 and V is TRBV7-2; no definite D call. V was clipped by 5 bases and J by 6 bases, with 13 bases between them. The CDR3 is 13 residues long. The germline gives CDR1 SGHTA, CDR2 FQGNSA. Here the CDR3 reads CASSQGRGDGYTF. CDR3 sequence (DNA): TGTGCCAGCAGCCAAGGGCGGGGTGATGGCTACACCTTC. The whole variable domain, remainder taken from reference TRBV7-2 and TRBJ1-2, is GAGVSQSPSNKVTEKGKDVELRCDPISGHTALYWYRQSLGQGLEFLIYFQGNSAPDKSGLPSDRFSAERTGGSVSTLTIQRTQQEDSAVYLCASSQGRGDGYTFGSGTRLTVV.

This clone was found many times. The sample holds other DNA sequences that translate to the same CDR3. The genes are TRBV5-1 and TRBJ2-3; 8 nucleotides align to TRBD2. The germline gives CDR1 SGHRS, CDR2 YFSETQ. Losses at the gene ends were 4 bases for V and 6 bases for J; bases not matched to a gene: 7. The CDR3 covers 14 residues. For the CDR3, the DNA is TGCGCCAGCAGCCCGGGACTAGTGACTGATACGCAGTATTTT. It codes for CASSPGLVTDTQYF.

As DNA, the CDR3 is TGCGCCAGCTCTCCCTACGGACAGGGGAACCACGAGCAGTACTTC. Translation: CASSPYGQGNHEQYF. The chain employs TRBV5-1 and TRBJ2-7; 9 bases map to TRBD1. The length of the CDR3 is 15 residues. V shed 7 bases and J 5 bases; nucleotides not matched to a gene: 13. Germline lookup yields CDR1 SGHRS and CDR2 YFSETQ.

The chain joins TRBV7-8 to TRBJ2-6; 9 positions match TRBD1. Trimming cost V 8 bases and J 0 bases; bases outside gene matches: 5. CDR3 length: 16 amino acids. CDR1 and CDR2 from the germline V gene are SGHVS and FQNEAQ. The CDR3 loop is CASGGTGFSGANVLTF. In DNA form, the CDR3 reads TGTGCCAGCGGAGGGACAGGGTTCTCTGGGGCCAACGTCCTGACTTTC.

The rearrangement uses TRBV6-6 and TRBJ2-5; 7 nucleotides agree with TRBD2. The CDR3 spans 14 residues. Germline trimming cut 10 bases from V and 5 bases from J; bases unmatched to any gene: 13. From germline, CDR1 is MNHNY and CDR2 SVGAGI (reference sequence). The CDR3 coding sequence is TGTGCCATCGCGAGCGAAAGCGGGACGGAGACCCAGTACTTC. Protein product: CAIASESGTETQYF.

This clone was found a few times. The chain joins TRBV4-2 to TRBJ2-5, with 8 bases that match TRBD2. CDR3 length equals 18 residues. The V segment lost 0 bases and the J segment 1 base; nucleotides outside the gene matches: 10. Germline V lookup: CDR1 LGHNA, CDR2 YNFKEQ. The CDR3 DNA reads TGTGCCAGCAGCCAAGAGATGATCGGCGGGGGGTCCCAAGAGACCCAGTACTTC. It codes for CASSQEMIGGGSQETQYF.

A few counts support this clone. The chain has TRBV7-9 and TRBJ2-7; no clear D. V lost 3 bases to trimming and J lost 1 base, with 10 bases between them. The CDR3 contains 14 residues. CDR1 and CDR2 from the germline V gene are SEHNR and FQNEAQ (reference sequence). CDR3 loop: CASSFLDESYEQYF. CDR3 DNA sequence: TGTGCCAGCAGCTTTTTGGACGAGTCCTACGAGCAGTACTTC.

This clone was observed a few times. The V and J genes are TRBV2 and TRBJ2-6; D remains ambiguous. Per germline, CDR1 SNHLY and CDR2 FYNNEI. The CDR3 runs to 14 residues. V dropped 3 bases and J dropped 2 bases, with 5 bases sitting between them. The CDR3 is CASSETAGANVLTF. CDR3 nucleotides: TGTGCCAGCAGTGAGACGGCTGGGGCCAACGTCCTGACTTTC.

This clone was seen just once. This chain uses TRBV30 with TRBJ2-1; the match to TRBD1 covers 9 bases. Germline CDR1 reads GTSNPN; CDR2 reads SVGIG (reference sequence). Trimming at V came to 4 bases and at J to 10 bases, leaving 17 bases not matched to a gene. The CDR3 runs to 16 residues. CDR3 region: CAWNGMRDRGFGEQFF. CDR3 sequence (DNA): TGTGCCTGGAACGGTATGCGAGACAGGGGGTTTGGCGAGCAGTTCTTC.

The V gene is TRBV2, the J gene TRBJ2-7; 10 nucleotides align to TRBD2. This CDR3 contains 13 residues. Germline V CDR1 and CDR2: SNHLY, FYNNEI. After removal of 8 bases from V and 2 bases from J, the junction contained 3 bases not matched to a gene. The CDR3 nucleotides read TGTGCCAGCGGACTAGCGGATACCTACGAGCAGTACTTC. Protein sequence: CASGLADTYEQYF.

The chain uses TRBV5-1 and TRBJ2-1; 8 bases map to TRBD1. From germline, CDR1 is SGHRS and CDR2 YFSETQ. The ends lost 3 bases at V and 1 base at J; junction bases unmatched: 3. The CDR3 extends over 15 amino acids. CDR3 residues: CASSSGQGSYNEQFF. CDR3 bases: TGCGCCAGCAGCTCAGGACAGGGATCCTACAATGAGCAGTTCTTC.

This chain joins TRBV19 and TRBJ2-2, with D hard to call. CDR3 length equals 14 residues. Germline lookup yields CDR1 LNHDA and CDR2 SQIVND (reference sequence). V was cut by 8 bases and J by 7 bases, with 17 bases left in between. CDR3 DNA: TGTGCCAGTGGAGAGCTCGACGCGGTCGGGGAGCTGTTTTTT. Protein product: CASGELDAVGELFF.

This clone was seen once. This chain joins TRBV30 and TRBJ2-2; 9 nucleotides match TRBD2. Germline loops: CDR1 GTSNPN, CDR2 SVGIG (reference sequence). J lost 3 bases, V lost 2 bases, and 4 bases had no gene match. The CDR3 is made up of 15 amino acids. This CDR3 is CAWSSAGGYTGELFF. The CDR3 DNA is TGTGCCTGGAGTTCAGCGGGAGGCTACACCGGGGAGCTGTTTTTT.

This clone was counted a few times. This chain uses TRBV10-3 with TRBJ2-7, with D perhaps matching TRBD1 (5 bases). The germline V gene has CDR1 ENHRY and CDR2 SYGVKD. The CDR3 runs 14 residues. The ends were cut back, 4 bases at V and 3 bases at J, with 13 bases in the middle. CDR3 DNA sequence: TGTGCCATCAGTGCTCAGGGAAGAAGCTACGAGCAGTACTTC. Amino acid sequence: CAISAQGRSYEQYF.

This clone was counted only a few times. V usage is TRBV30 and J usage is TRBJ2-7; either TRBD1 or TRBD2 may fit D (5 bases each). Between the trimmed V and J ends, which lost 4 bases and 7 bases, there was a span of 17 bases. Germline CDR1 GTSNPN, CDR2 SVGIG (reference sequence). The CDR3 contains 13 residues. As DNA, the CDR3 is TGTGCCTGGAATGTACGGGGCCCTCGGGAGCAGTACTTC. It encodes CAWNVRGPREQYF.

The V call is TRBV30, the J call TRBJ2-6; 7 positions agree with TRBD2. This CDR3 has 21 amino acids. Germline V CDR1 and CDR2: GTSNPN, SVGIG (reference sequence). V lost 2 bases, J lost 0 bases, and 19 bases stayed unmatched. CDR3 region: CAWSPTVRGRAFYSGANVLTF. DNA for the CDR3: TGTGCCTGGAGTCCCACCGTCAGAGGGAGGGCCTTTTACTCTGGGGCCAACGTCCTGACTTTC.